This paragraph reports one TCR beta chain. This clone showed up just a few times. Its cognate antigen has yet to be identified. No per-base quality is available; no much larger clone lies one base away. This entry is derived from a study of T cell responses to AZD1222 COVID-19 vaccine (dated by TCRdb to the early 2020s). Context from the whole study: TCR sequencing covered more than 230 trial participants: about 210 given two doses of AZD1222 and 26 given two doses of MenACWY control vaccine. Enrollment into the trials was organized by age into subgroups of 18-55, 56-69 and 70-plus years, and those subgroups contained approximately 160, 26 and 62 TCR-sequenced participants, respectively. Overall study outcomes, separate from this receptor: After two AZD1222 doses, spike-specific TCR breadth and depth were significantly higher than at day 0 and than in MenACWY recipients. Epitopes outside the regions mutated in the B.1.351 and B.1.1.7 variants were reportedly recognized by nearly half of the unique spike-specific TCRs. Because no day 14 peak-response samples were available, the repertoires could be characterized only after the peak T cell response. Participants were mostly white British and included more females than males, and it was suggested by the authors that clonal diversity may have been underestimated. In the small 56-69-year group, the increase in depth fell short of significance, most likely because of low power. The vaccine-associated CD4 TCRs covered the entire spike protein, and the dominant responses fell in regions 160-218 and 743-854. Conclusions about previously exposed vaccinees are limited, since just 5 to 7 AZD1222 recipients were seropositive for SARS-CoV-2 at baseline.

The CDR1 and CDR2 encoded by the germline V gene are WSHSY and SAAADI. Counted from cysteine to phenylalanine, this CDR3 has 13 amino acids. Of all the DNA, just the CDR3 is kept, 39 bases in frame from base 1. V is clipped by 7 bases and J by 1 base, and the sequence between their germline boundaries is 10 bases long. The meaning of the sample's time point label: about 28 days (+/-7) after the second vaccine dose. Because spike-specific TCR depth and breadth did not differ between the two schedules, AZD1222 recipients who got a second dose at roughly 4 weeks were pooled with those who got a second dose at roughly 12 weeks. The vaccinee samples were drawn from two UK trials, COV001 and COV002, one of which was a single-blind randomized controlled phase 2/3 trial testing AZD1222 (ChAdOx1 nCoV-19) in healthy adults. For TCRbeta chain sequencing, PBMC samples from trial participants were taken at day 0 and at day 28 after the second dose.

The CDR3 regions of human TCRbeta chains were analyzed by immunosequencing. As for how the authors treated the data: Repertoire TCRs were checked for matches against a reference library of SARS-CoV-2-specific TCRs that had been generated using the MIRA antigen-specificity platform. Breadth meant the fraction of unique TCRs that were SARS-CoV-2-associated, whereas depth meant the fraction of total T cells that were SARS-CoV-2-associated. Using the MIRA data, each spike-specific TCR was mapped to the spike region that the TCR reacts to and placed in a CD4 or CD8 class. Log10-transformed breadth and depth values were compared by one-way ANOVA with Sidak's multiple comparisons tests. Drawn from immuneACCESS, this table holds only the in-frame rearrangements with V and J called that TCRdb kept. Clones are partly lost; checked studies trace under half to an unresolved V gene and leave the rest unexplained. Clone size and V and J calls were adopted from that table, with D and trimming inferred from the DNA. Here the sample has 100,000 to 150,000 clones; about 93% occur a single time. Of the sample, 4% to 6% falls within the top ten clones.

This sequence uses TRBV10-2 and TRBJ1-1, with an unclear D gene assignment. This receptor was taken from an adult who received the AZD1222 COVID-19 vaccine. The sequencing used peripheral blood, collected 28 days after the second AZD1222 dose. Read as DNA, the sequence is TGCGCCAGCACCCCTAGGTCGAACACTGAAGCTTTCTTT. Translated, it gives CASTPRSNTEAFF.